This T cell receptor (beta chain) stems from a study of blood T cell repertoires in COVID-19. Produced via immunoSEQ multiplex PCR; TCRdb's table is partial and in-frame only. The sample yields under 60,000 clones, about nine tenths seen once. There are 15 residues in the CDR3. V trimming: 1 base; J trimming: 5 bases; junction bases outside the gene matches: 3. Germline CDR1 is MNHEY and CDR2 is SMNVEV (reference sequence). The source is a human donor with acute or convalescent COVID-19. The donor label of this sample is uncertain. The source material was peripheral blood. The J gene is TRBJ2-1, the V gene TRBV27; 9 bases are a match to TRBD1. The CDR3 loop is CASSLWGTGNNEQFF. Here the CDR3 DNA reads TGTGCCAGCAGTTTATGGGGGACAGGGAACAATGAGCAGTTCTTC.